Presented here are 27 T cell receptor beta chains from one specimen sequenced in a study of blood T cell repertoires in COVID-19. Using immunoSEQ multiplex PCR, the repertoire was profiled, and TCRdb retains in-frame clones only, with some absent. The sample includes about 86,000 clones, over 80% seen only once; the top ten take approximately 34%. Specimen: peripheral blood. The receptors were gathered from an elderly woman with active or convalescent COVID-19.

The chain joins TRBV9 to TRBJ2-7; tentatively, D is TRBD1 (6 bases). The CDR3 is 14 residues long. Germline V CDR1 and CDR2: SGDLS, YYNGEE. V was clipped by 0 bases and J by 2 bases, with 9 bases between them. The CDR3 DNA is TGTGCCAGCAGCGTAGGGCGACAGGCCTACGAGCAGTACTTC. Encoded protein: CASSVGRQAYEQYF.

The gene calls are TRBV5-4 and TRBJ1-1; no clear D. CDR1 and CDR2 (germline): SGHNT, YYREEE (reference sequence). The V end was cut by 7 bases, the J end by 2 bases, with 15 bases between. The CDR3 has 14 amino acids. CDR3 sequence: CASSTLSGNTEAFF. CDR3 sequence (DNA): TGTGCCAGCTCTACCCTCTCCGGTAACACTGAAGCTTTCTTT.

The J gene is TRBJ1-5, the V gene TRBV28, with D possibly being TRBD1 (6 bases). Trimming removed 10 bases at V and 4 bases at J, with 20 bases between. Germline V gene lookup returns CDR1 MDHEN and CDR2 SYDVKM. This CDR3 is 15 amino acids long. The DNA for the CDR3 is TGTGCCACCCCCCCCCGGGACATACAGAATCAGCCCCAGCATTTT. It specifies CATPPRDIQNQPQHF.

This rearrangement joins TRBV29-1 to TRBJ1-2, with TRBD1 identical over 8 bases. Germline V gene data show CDR1 as SQVTM and CDR2 as ANQGSEA. The CDR3 sequence is 13 residues long. V shed 7 bases and J 0 bases; nucleotides not matched to a gene: 4. The CDR3 nucleotides read TGCAGCGCAACACAGGGGGCTAACTATGGCTACACCTTC. Translated, it gives CSATQGANYGYTF.

The genes are TRBV4-3 and TRBJ2-1, with D possibly matching TRBD1 (5 bases). The CDR3 sequence is 15 residues long. Trimming took off 5 bases at V and 7 bases at J, with 18 bases between the two ends. Looked up from germline, CDR1 is LGHNA and CDR2 is YSLEER. For the CDR3, the DNA is TGCGCCAGCAGCGCCAGGGCGCGCGGATTAAATGAGCAGTTCTTC. This codes for CASSARARGLNEQFF.

The sample holds a few counts of this clone. J is TRBJ1-6 and V is TRBV28; D is unresolved. Germline lookup yields CDR1 MDHEN and CDR2 SYDVKM. CDR3 length equals 16 residues. The V end was cut by 3 bases, the J end by 8 bases, with 17 bases between. CDR3 bases: TGTGCCAGCAGTTTTAACCCGGGAGGACGAGATTCACCCCTCCACTTT. Translating it yields CASSFNPGGRDSPLHF.

The chain employs TRBV28 and TRBJ1-2, with 8 bases aligning to TRBD1. This CDR3 region has 13 residues. V lost 4 bases to trimming and J lost 3 bases; unmatched junction nucleotides: 1. Germline V CDR1 and CDR2: MDHEN, SYDVKM. CDR3 DNA sequence: TGTGCCAGCAGTTCGACAGGGGACTATGGCTACACCTTC. This codes for CASSSTGDYGYTF.

The chain has TRBV7-9 and TRBJ1-5; D remains unclear. V was cut by 4 bases and J by 7 bases, with 14 bases left in between. This CDR3 is 14 amino acids long. From germline, CDR1 is SEHNR and CDR2 FQNEAQ (reference sequence). CDR3 sequence (DNA): TGTGCCAGCAGCTCTGGACTGTCGGAACAGCCCCAGCATTTT. This codes for CASSSGLSEQPQHF.

CDR3 in amino acids: CASSLKLQATNEKLFF. CDR3 sequence (DNA): TGTGCCAGCAGTTTAAAGCTCCAGGCGACTAATGAAAAACTGTTTTTT. The V and J genes are TRBV28 and TRBJ1-4; D gene ambiguous. Per germline, CDR1 MDHEN and CDR2 SYDVKM. Trimming took off 2 bases at V and 2 bases at J, with 12 bases between the two ends. This CDR3 has 16 amino acids.

The chain couples TRBV5-6 to TRBJ2-4, with D possibly TRBD2 on 6 matching bases. Germline lookup yields CDR1 SGHDT and CDR2 YYEEEE. V lost 3 bases and J lost 7, with 11 bases in between. The CDR3 is 13 residues long. The CDR3 bases are TGTGCCAGCAGCTCGGGACTGGGGAACATTCAGTACTTC. Its protein product is CASSSGLGNIQYF.

CDR3 DNA: TGCGCCAGCAGCTTGAGTTCGGCAGCGGGAGGGTTTTCCTACAATGAGCAGTTCTTC. It encodes CASSLSSAAGGFSYNEQFF. The J gene is TRBJ2-1, the V gene TRBV5-1; 10 bases line up with TRBD2. After removal of 1 base from V and 1 base from J, the junction contained 11 bases not matched to a gene. Per germline, CDR1 SGHRS and CDR2 YFSETQ. This CDR3 region has 19 residues.

This clone occurred many times. V and J are TRBV19 and TRBJ1-4; 9 bases line up with TRBD1. With V trimmed by 6 bases and J by 6 bases, 5 bases remained unmatched. The germline V gene has CDR1 LNHDA and CDR2 SQIVND (reference sequence). The CDR3 is 14 amino acids. The CDR3 DNA reads as TGTGCCAGTAGACCCGGGACAGGGTATGAAAAACTGTTTTTT. Its protein product is CASRPGTGYEKLFF.

The gene calls are TRBV24-1 and TRBJ2-1; TRBD2 aligns across 10 bases. Losses at the gene ends were 6 bases for V and 11 bases for J; bases not matched to a gene: 6. The CDR3 has 13 residues. Looked up from germline, CDR1 is KGHDR and CDR2 is SFDVKD. The CDR3: CATSLLAGAQQFF. The CDR3 bases are TGTGCCACCAGTTTGCTAGCGGGGGCCCAGCAGTTCTTC.

The rearrangement joins TRBV7-3 to TRBJ2-1; D possibly corresponds to TRBD1 (5 bases). The length of the CDR3 is 15 residues. V was clipped by 4 bases and J by 1 base, with 11 bases between them. Germline V gene data show CDR1 as SGHTA and CDR2 as FQGTGA. CDR3 coding DNA: TGTGCCAGCAGCTCAACGACAGTTTCCTACAATGAGCAGTTCTTC. It is translated as CASSSTTVSYNEQFF. The entire variable domain, with the rest obtained from reference TRBV7-3 and TRBJ2-1, is as follows: GAGVSQTPSNKVTEKGKYVELRCDPISGHTALYWYRQSLGQGPEFLIYFQGTGAADDSGLPNDRFFAVRPEGSVSTLKIQRTERGDSAVYLCASSSTTVSYNEQFFGPGTRLTVL.

The genes are TRBV5-1 and TRBJ1-4, with 12 bases identical to TRBD1. Germline-derived CDR1 and CDR2 are SGHRS and YFSETQ. The CDR3 has 17 residues. V was pared by 3 bases and J by 6 bases, with 9 bases of the junction left unmatched. The CDR3 sequence: CASSSVPGQGAHEKLFF. For the CDR3, the DNA is TGCGCCAGCAGCTCCGTCCCGGGACAGGGGGCGCATGAAAAACTGTTTTTT.

This clone was observed once. The V call is TRBV27, the J call TRBJ2-2, with D uncertain. Trimming took off 5 bases at V and 3 bases at J, with 4 bases between the two ends. This CDR3 has 12 residues. Germline values: CDR1 MNHEY, CDR2 SMNVEV (reference sequence). As DNA, the CDR3 is TGTGCCAGCAGTACATACACCGGGGAGCTGTTTTTT. Translated, it gives CASSTYTGELFF.

V usage is TRBV5-4 and J usage is TRBJ1-2; the D gene is possibly TRBD1 (5 bases). Trimming pared 4 bases from V and 7 bases from J, leaving 17 bases between. CDR3 length: 14 amino acids. Germline V gene sequence: CDR1 SGHNT, CDR2 YYREEE (reference sequence). CDR3 sequence reads: CASSPPPGEGGYTF. CDR3 DNA: TGTGCCAGCAGCCCTCCCCCGGGGGAGGGTGGCTACACCTTC.

This clone was detected only once. The identical CDR3 is also encoded by other nucleotide sequences in the sample. The J gene is TRBJ1-1, the V gene TRBV7-2; D perhaps matches TRBD1 (6 bases). V was trimmed by 0 bases and J by 1 base, leaving 9 bases between them. There are 15 residues in the CDR3. The germline V gene has CDR1 SGHTA and CDR2 FQGNSA. CDR3 residues: CASSLAGRGNTEAFF. The CDR3, as DNA: TGTGCCAGCAGCTTAGCAGGCAGGGGGAACACTGAAGCTTTCTTT. The full variable domain, its missing parts supplied by reference TRBV7-2 and TRBJ1-1, is GAGVSQSPSNKVTEKGKDVELRCDPISGHTALYWYRQSLGQGLEFLIYFQGNSAPDKSGLPSDRFSAERTGGSVSTLTIQRTQQEDSAVYLCASSLAGRGNTEAFFGQGTRLTVV.

The CDR3 DNA follows: TGTGCCAGCAGCTTTTCAGCGGACTATGGCTACACCTTC. Encoded protein: CASSFSADYGYTF. The chain joins TRBV5-6 to TRBJ1-2; D not resolved. The CDR3 is 13 amino acids. Trimming cost V 2 bases and J 3 bases, with 8 bases left between them. The V gene's germline CDR1 is SGHDT and CDR2 YYEEEE.

For the CDR3, the DNA is TGCGCCAGCAGCGGGACAGGGGATGGCTACACCTTC. Protein product: CASSGTGDGYTF. This sequence joins TRBV5-1 and TRBJ1-2; 10 positions match TRBD1. The CDR3 has 12 residues. CDR1 and CDR2 (germline): SGHRS, YFSETQ. Germline trimming cut 4 bases from V and 6 bases from J; bases unmatched to any gene: 0.

This clone was picked up one time. The rearrangement links TRBV5-4 to TRBJ2-3; TRBD2 agrees at 8 bases. Trimming at V came to 5 bases and at J to 3 bases, leaving 8 bases not matched to a gene. Germline V CDR1 and CDR2: SGHNT, YYREEE (reference sequence). The CDR3 is 15 residues long. CDR3 bases: TGTGCCAGCAGGGATGGTCTAGCGGGTACAGATACGCAGTATTTT. This sequence encodes CASRDGLAGTDTQYF. The whole variable domain, filled in from reference TRBV5-4 and TRBJ2-3, reads ETGVTQSPTHLIKTRGQQVTLRCSSQSGHNTVSWYQQALGQGPQFIFQYYREEENGRGNFPPRFSGLQFPNYSSELNVNALELDDSALYLCASRDGLAGTDTQYFGPGTRLTVL.

The V gene is TRBV28, the J gene TRBJ2-2; 9 bases agree with TRBD2. Germline V gives CDR1 MDHEN, CDR2 SYDVKM. V lost 3 bases to trimming and J lost 3 bases; unmatched junction nucleotides: 8. The CDR3 loop spans 17 amino acids. CDR3 sequence reads: CASSLASGTWDTGELFF. CDR3 nucleotides: TGTGCCAGCAGTTTGGCTAGCGGGACCTGGGACACCGGGGAGCTGTTTTTT.

A few counts support this clone. The gene calls are TRBV19 and TRBJ1-1; D may be TRBD1 (6 bases). V lost 7 bases and J lost 4, with 13 bases in between. The CDR3 is 13 residues long. Germline CDR1 is LNHDA and CDR2 is SQIVND (reference sequence). The CDR3 sequence: CASKGGESTEAFF. The DNA of the CDR3 is TGTGCCAGTAAAGGGGGGGAGAGCACTGAAGCTTTCTTT.

The V gene is TRBV6-5, the J gene TRBJ1-1; 11 bases match TRBD1. V dropped 8 bases and J dropped 5; count of bases not matched to a gene: 7. This CDR3 is 14 amino acids long. Germline V gene sequence: CDR1 MNHEY, CDR2 SVGAGI. Here the CDR3 reads CASRDRGSGTEAFF. The DNA for the CDR3 is TGTGCCAGCCGGGACAGGGGGTCGGGAACTGAAGCTTTCTTT.

This clone was counted only a few times. In DNA, the CDR3 is TGCGCCAGCAGCCCCGGGACAGTCAATTCGGGGACCCAGTACTTC. Its translation is CASSPGTVNSGTQYF. V usage is TRBV5-1 and J usage is TRBJ2-5, with 7 bases lining up with TRBD1. V was pared by 4 bases and J by 7 bases, with 13 bases of the junction left unmatched. Germline lookup yields CDR1 SGHRS and CDR2 YFSETQ. The CDR3 length is 15 residues.

The V gene is TRBV10-1, the J gene TRBJ2-5; 13 bases line up with TRBD2. The ends lost 3 bases at V and 4 bases at J; junction bases unmatched: 8. The CDR3 is made up of 17 amino acids. Germline V gene sequence: CDR1 WNHNN, CDR2 SYGVQD (reference sequence). The CDR3 DNA is TGCGCCAGCAGTGATGGCGGACTAGCGGGAGAGGGAGAGACCCAGTACTTC. Residues: CASSDGGLAGEGETQYF.

The V call is TRBV2, the J call TRBJ2-3; perhaps TRBD1 as D (6 bases). The length of the CDR3 is 15 residues. Germline loops: CDR1 SNHLY, CDR2 FYNNEI. The V and J ends lost 10 bases and 1 base respectively, with 18 bases between them. The CDR3 reads CATKYQGQRTDTQYF. The CDR3 nucleotides read TGTGCCACCAAATACCAAGGACAGCGCACAGATACGCAGTATTTT.